The 29 T cell receptor beta chains reported below all come from one sample, sequenced in a study of blood T cell repertoires in COVID-19. This table comes from immunoSEQ multiplex PCR, and its TCRdb copy is limited to in-frame clones, with some not included. The sample records 150,000 to 200,000 clones, about 88% being singletons. The sample taken for sequencing was peripheral blood. The receptors come from a woman aged 80 or over in a cohort sampled during active or convalescent COVID-19.

V gene TRBV29-1 combines with J gene TRBJ1-1, with D maybe TRBD1 (5 bases). Per germline, CDR1 SQVTM and CDR2 ANQGSEA. This CDR3 comprises 14 residues. The ends were cut back, 5 bases at V and 3 bases at J, with 16 bases in the middle. The CDR3 bases are TGCAGCGTTCAATTTCGGGGGGGACACACTGAAGCTTTCTTT. The encoded protein is CSVQFRGGHTEAFF.

The V and J genes are TRBV3-1 (or the pseudogene TRBV3-2) and TRBJ2-7, with TRBD2 matching 8 bases. The V segment lost 2 bases and the J segment 0 bases; nucleotides outside the gene matches: 9. The CDR3 sequence is 17 residues long. The germline V gene has CDR1 LGHDT and CDR2 YNNKEL (reference sequence). The DNA of the CDR3 is TGTGCCAGCAGCCAATACCCTAGACTAGCGTCCTCCTACGAGCAGTACTTC. This encodes CASSQYPRLASSYEQYF.

This chain uses TRBV30 with TRBJ1-5; D possibly corresponds to TRBD1 (5 bases). Germline V gives CDR1 GTSNPN, CDR2 SVGIG (reference sequence). Trimming stripped 0 bases from V and 5 bases from J, with 14 bases between. The CDR3 contains 15 residues. CDR3 region: CAWSVGGALHQPQHF. The DNA of the CDR3 is TGTGCCTGGAGTGTCGGTGGGGCCCTTCATCAGCCCCAGCATTTT.

V gene TRBV7-2 combines with J gene TRBJ1-2; 11 bases are a match to TRBD1. This CDR3 is 16 amino acids long. V dropped 2 bases and J dropped 7; count of bases not matched to a gene: 9. CDR1 and CDR2 (germline): SGHTA, FQGNSA. The DNA of the CDR3 is TGTGCCAGCAGCTTAACCCCGGACAGGGGGCGCGGTGGCTACACCTTC. This sequence encodes CASSLTPDRGRGGYTF.

The rearrangement uses TRBV6-1 and TRBJ1-5; D may be TRBD1 (6 bases). Trimming removed 3 bases from V and 5 bases from J, with 14 bases in between. CDR3 length: 15 amino acids. CDR1 and CDR2 (germline): MNHNS, SASEGT. The CDR3 region has the DNA TGTGCCAGCAGTGATGCCGGGACAAGGGATCAGCCCCAGCATTTT. Its protein is CASSDAGTRDQPQHF.

This clone was detected only a few times. This chain uses TRBV7-8 with TRBJ1-2; D gene unclear. The CDR3 is 14 amino acids. Trimming took off 5 bases at V and 3 bases at J, with 13 bases between the two ends. Germline CDR1 and CDR2: SGHVS and FQNEAQ. The CDR3 sequence is CASSNRMDYYGYTF. The CDR3, as DNA: TGTGCCAGCAGCAACCGAATGGACTACTATGGCTACACCTTC.

V usage is TRBV5-4 and J usage is TRBJ2-5; 12 bases line up with TRBD1. J gave up 4 bases and V 3 bases, and 4 bases lay outside the gene matches. Germline values: CDR1 SGHNT, CDR2 YYREEE (reference sequence). The CDR3 sequence is 15 residues long. The DNA for the CDR3 is TGTGCCAGCAGCTACGGGACAGGGGGCCTAGAGACCCAGTACTTC. Protein product: CASSYGTGGLETQYF.

The V gene is TRBV5-4, the J gene TRBJ2-2; 8 positions match TRBD1. Germline V gives CDR1 SGHNT, CDR2 YYREEE (reference sequence). V lost 4 bases and J lost 2; bases outside the gene matches: 10. The length of the CDR3 is 17 residues. The CDR3 nucleotides are TGTGCCAGCAGCCCGGGGGCAGGGGGCTTTAACACCGGGGAGCTGTTTTTT. Its translation: CASSPGAGGFNTGELFF. The whole variable domain, remainder taken from reference TRBV5-4 and TRBJ2-2, is ETGVTQSPTHLIKTRGQQVTLRCSSQSGHNTVSWYQQALGQGPQFIFQYYREEENGRGNFPPRFSGLQFPNYSSELNVNALELDDSALYLCASSPGAGGFNTGELFFGEGSRLTVL.

This clone was recorded once. V and J are TRBV2 and TRBJ1-4; 9 positions agree with TRBD1. Germline CDR1 SNHLY, CDR2 FYNNEI. CDR3 size: 16 residues. J gave up 4 bases and V 5 bases, and 8 bases lay outside the gene matches. CDR3 DNA sequence: TGTGCCAGCAGTCTTCAGCCGGGACAGGGTAATGAAAAACTGTTTTTT. Its protein is CASSLQPGQGNEKLFF.

This chain joins TRBV29-1 and TRBJ1-5, with a weak D call TRBD1 (5 bases). The CDR3 consists of 14 residues. Germline CDR1 is SQVTM and CDR2 is ANQGSEA. Trimming removed 4 bases from V and 4 bases from J, with 14 bases in between. The CDR3: CSVVEGDGNQPQHF. In DNA, the CDR3 is TGCAGCGTTGTCGAAGGGGATGGAAATCAGCCCCAGCATTTT.

The gene calls are TRBV2 and TRBJ1-3, with 7 bases aligning to TRBD1. The CDR3 consists of 15 residues. Germline V gene data show CDR1 as SNHLY and CDR2 as FYNNEI. Trimming at V came to 6 bases and at J to 0 bases, leaving 5 bases not matched to a gene. CDR3 residues: CASRRDSSSGNTIYF. The CDR3 bases are TGTGCCAGCAGAAGGGACAGCAGCTCTGGAAACACCATATATTTT. The complete variable domain, with remaining parts taken from reference TRBV2 and TRBJ1-3, reads EPEVTQTPSHQVTQMGQEVILRCVPISNHLYFYWYRQILGQKVEFLVSFYNNEISEKSEIFDDQFSVERPDGSNFTLKIRSTKLEDSAMYFCASRRDSSSGNTIYFGEGSWLTVV.

This clone is a singleton in its sample. CDR3 in DNA: TGTGCCAGCAGCACCCCCAGACAGGGGGACGGCTACACCTTC. Translation: CASSTPRQGDGYTF. The gene calls are TRBV6-5 and TRBJ1-2; 9 positions match TRBD1. Germline CDR1 reads MNHEY; CDR2 reads SVGAGI. This CDR3 is built from 14 residues. V lost 6 bases and J lost 8; bases outside the gene matches: 10.

The rearrangement uses TRBV6-5 and TRBJ1-6; no reliable D call. Trimming removed 0 bases at V and 9 bases at J, with 6 bases between. The CDR3 covers 13 residues. Germline values: CDR1 MNHEY, CDR2 SVGAGI. CDR3: CASSYSQVSPLHF. As DNA, the CDR3 is TGTGCCAGCAGTTACTCCCAGGTTTCACCCCTCCACTTT.

This chain connects TRBV9 to TRBJ1-1, with D unresolved. Germline CDR1 is SGDLS and CDR2 is YYNGEE. The CDR3 has 13 residues. V gave up 0 bases and J gave up 1 base, with 4 bases separating them. CDR3 coding DNA: TGTGCCAGCAGCGTAGGCGCGAACACTGAAGCTTTCTTT. As protein: CASSVGANTEAFF. Full variable domain (missing parts from reference TRBV9 and TRBJ1-1): DSGVTQTPKHLITATGQRVTLRCSPRSGDLSVYWYQQSLDQGLQFLIQYYNGEERAKGNILERFSAQQFPDLHSELNLSSLELGDSALYFCASSVGANTEAFFGQGTRLTVV.

The rearrangement links TRBV6-5 to TRBJ1-1; possibly TRBD1 for D (5 bases). The ends were cut back, 5 bases at V and 6 bases at J, with 10 bases in the middle. The V gene's germline CDR1 is MNHEY and CDR2 SVGAGI. The CDR3 has 12 residues. The CDR3 DNA sequence: TGTGCCAGCAGTCTACCAGGGTCTGAAGCTTTCTTT. The encoded protein is CASSLPGSEAFF.

The chain couples TRBV19 to TRBJ1-1, with no clear D. Germline V gives CDR1 LNHDA, CDR2 SQIVND (reference sequence). CDR3 length: 16 residues. V was shortened by 0 bases and J by 3 bases, with 14 bases between the two germline ends. CDR3 sequence (DNA): TGTGCCAGTAGTATAGATAGCTTTCGAGGGTACACTGAAGCTTTCTTT. This codes for CASSIDSFRGYTEAFF.

The CDR3 DNA follows: TGTGCCAGCAGCTTAGGGGGCCAAGGGGGCACTGAAGCTTTCTTT. This sequence encodes CASSLGGQGGTEAFF. The chain has TRBV7-6 and TRBJ1-1, with D possibly TRBD1 on 6 matching bases. V lost 1 base, J lost 4 bases, and 13 bases lay in between. Germline values: CDR1 SGHVS, CDR2 FNYEAQ. This CDR3 comprises 15 residues.

This sequence joins TRBV19 and TRBJ1-1; 8 nucleotides align to TRBD1. This CDR3 is built from 15 residues. V gave up 4 bases and J gave up 0 bases; unmatched junction bases: 4. Germline CDR1 LNHDA, CDR2 SQIVND (reference sequence). The CDR3 spells CASSTRTGMNTEAFF. The DNA for the CDR3 is TGTGCCAGTAGTACCCGGACAGGGATGAACACTGAAGCTTTCTTT.

The V call is TRBV7-2, the J call TRBJ2-5; 12 bases agree with TRBD2. The CDR3 extends over 15 amino acids. The V gene's germline CDR1 is SGHTA and CDR2 FQGNSA. Trimming at V came to 6 bases and at J to 1 base, leaving 3 bases not matched to a gene. The CDR3 DNA sequence: TGTGCCAGCAGTTCTAGCGGGGGGGCCCAAGAGACCCAGTACTTC. Translating it yields CASSSSGGAQETQYF.

The rearrangement uses TRBV5-1 and TRBJ1-6; TRBD1 is a possible D gene (5 bases). Germline CDR1 and CDR2: SGHRS and YFSETQ. V gave up 3 bases and J gave up 8 bases, with 21 bases separating them. The CDR3 has 17 amino acids. CDR3 in amino acids: CASSSHAVGGLDSPLHF. The DNA of the CDR3 is TGCGCCAGCAGCTCGCACGCCGTTGGGGGGTTGGATTCACCCCTCCACTTT.

J is TRBJ2-3 and V is TRBV7-9; 10 bases line up with TRBD2. Germline V CDR1 and CDR2: SEHNR, FQNEAQ (reference sequence). The CDR3 length is 16 residues. V gave up 4 bases and J gave up 4 bases; unmatched junction bases: 8. CDR3 in amino acids: CASSSRTSGFSDTQYF. CDR3 DNA: TGTGCCAGCAGCTCGCGGACTAGCGGCTTCTCAGATACGCAGTATTTT.

This clone was seen a single time. This chain joins TRBV11-3 and TRBJ2-2; 9 bases map to TRBD1. Germline CDR1 is SGHNT and CDR2 is YENEEA. The CDR3 totals 14 residues. V lost 1 base, J lost 6 bases, and 0 bases stayed unmatched. The CDR3 loop is CASSLGQGAGELFF. In DNA, the CDR3 is TGTGCCAGCAGCTTAGGACAGGGGGCCGGGGAGCTGTTTTTT.

This chain connects TRBV19 to TRBJ2-7; D is ambiguous. V was cut by 3 bases and J by 6 bases, with 15 bases left in between. Germline V lookup: CDR1 LNHDA, CDR2 SQIVND (reference sequence). The CDR3 spans 14 residues. CDR3 in amino acids: CASSMWPSPPEQYV. Written as DNA, the CDR3 is TGTGCCAGTAGTATGTGGCCATCCCCTCCCGAGCAGTACGTC.

The gene calls are TRBV10-3 and TRBJ2-5; TRBD1 matches 7 bases. Germline V gene sequence: CDR1 ENHRY, CDR2 SYGVKD. The CDR3 extends over 14 amino acids. The V segment lost 1 base and the J segment 5 bases; nucleotides outside the gene matches: 4. The CDR3 is CAISEFDRAETQYF. The CDR3 DNA reads TGTGCCATCAGTGAGTTCGACAGGGCCGAGACCCAGTACTTC.

The chain joins TRBV3-1 (or the pseudogene TRBV3-2) to TRBJ1-1; 9 bases map to TRBD1. Germline V CDR1 and CDR2: LGHDT, YNNKEL (reference sequence). The CDR3 loop spans 14 amino acids. The V and J ends lost 2 bases and 4 bases, in that order; junction bases with no gene match: 2. The CDR3 sequence is CASSQTGGGTEAFF. The CDR3, as DNA: TGTGCCAGCAGCCAAACAGGGGGCGGCACTGAAGCTTTCTTT.

The J gene is TRBJ2-7, the V gene TRBV19; 9 nucleotides line up with TRBD2. Germline V gives CDR1 LNHDA, CDR2 SQIVND (reference sequence). This CDR3 contains 14 residues. Trimming at V came to 5 bases and at J to 2 bases, leaving 4 bases not matched to a gene. The CDR3 sequence: CASSAGGGAYEQYV. In DNA form, the CDR3 reads TGTGCCAGTAGTGCGGGAGGGGGGGCCTACGAGCAGTACGTC.

The chain combines TRBV27 with TRBJ1-5; D remains ambiguous. The CDR3 loop spans 14 amino acids. Germline V gene lookup returns CDR1 MNHEY and CDR2 SMNVEV (reference sequence). The V end was cut by 0 bases, the J end by 6 bases, with 9 bases between. The CDR3 coding sequence is TGTGCCAGCAGTTTATCGGCGGGTCCTCAGCCCCAGCATTTT. As protein: CASSLSAGPQPQHF.

The J gene is TRBJ1-5, the V gene TRBV4-1; D remains unclear. The germline V gene has CDR1 MGHRA and CDR2 YSYEKL. Trimming took 1 base from V and 0 from J, leaving 7 bases between them. The CDR3 runs 15 residues. The CDR3 spells CASSQVGLSNQPQHF. The CDR3 DNA is TGCGCCAGCAGCCAAGTCGGACTTAGCAATCAGCCCCAGCATTTT.

The gene calls are TRBV3-1 (or the pseudogene TRBV3-2) and TRBJ2-2, with a possible D match to TRBD2 (6 bases). CDR3 size: 16 residues. From germline, CDR1 is LGHDT and CDR2 YNNKEL (reference sequence). V lost 6 bases to trimming and J lost 0 bases, with 14 bases between them. CDR3 bases: TGTGCCAGCAGATCCTCTGGCGGGACGAACACCGGGGAGCTGTTTTTT. Its translation is CASRSSGGTNTGELFF.